This T cell receptor (beta chain) emerged from a study of blood T cell repertoires in COVID-19. Original data processing: By means of reference gene primer amplification, nucleated cell counts were estimated. Sequenced by immunoSEQ multiplex PCR; TCRdb stores in-frame clones only, minus some. That table is the source of V, J and clone size, and D and trimming were worked out from the DNA. Here the sample spans a few hundred thousand clones, around 84% being singletons. This CDR3 has 16 residues. Germline CDR1 and CDR2: SGDLS and YYNGEE. V was pared by 0 bases and J by 7 bases, with 16 bases between. This clone was seen only once.

This TCR derives from a man aged 55 to 70 with acute or convalescent COVID-19. The chain combines TRBV9 with TRBJ2-2; TRBD2 might be the D (7 bases). Source material: peripheral blood. Written as DNA, the CDR3 is TGTGCCAGCAGCGTAGACGGGGGGCGCCGGGGCGGGGAGCTGTTTTTT. It specifies CASSVDGGRRGGELFF. The full variable domain, with the rest looked up from reference TRBV9 and TRBJ2-2, is DSGVTQTPKHLITATGQRVTLRCSPRSGDLSVYWYQQSLDQGLQFLIQYYNGEERAKGNILERFSAQQFPDLHSELNLSSLELGDSALYFCASSVDGGRRGGELFFGEGSRLTVL.